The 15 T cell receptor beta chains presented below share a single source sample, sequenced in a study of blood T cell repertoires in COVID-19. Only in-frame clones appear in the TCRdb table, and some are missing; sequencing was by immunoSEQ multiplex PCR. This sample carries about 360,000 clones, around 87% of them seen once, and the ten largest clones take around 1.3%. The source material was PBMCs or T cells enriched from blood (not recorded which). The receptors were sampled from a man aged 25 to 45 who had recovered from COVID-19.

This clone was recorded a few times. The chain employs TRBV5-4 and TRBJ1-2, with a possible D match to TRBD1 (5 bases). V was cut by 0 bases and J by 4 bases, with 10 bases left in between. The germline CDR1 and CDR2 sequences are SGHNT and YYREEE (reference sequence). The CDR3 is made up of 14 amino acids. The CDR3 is CASSLAWGVYGYTF. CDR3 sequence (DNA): TGTGCCAGCAGCTTGGCCTGGGGCGTCTATGGCTACACCTTC.

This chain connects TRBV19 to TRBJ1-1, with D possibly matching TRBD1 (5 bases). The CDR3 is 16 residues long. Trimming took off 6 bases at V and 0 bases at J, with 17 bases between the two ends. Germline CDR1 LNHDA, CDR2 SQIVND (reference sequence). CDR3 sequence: CASRDSLTIMNTEAFF. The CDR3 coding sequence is TGTGCCAGTAGAGACAGCTTAACGATCATGAACACTGAAGCTTTCTTT.

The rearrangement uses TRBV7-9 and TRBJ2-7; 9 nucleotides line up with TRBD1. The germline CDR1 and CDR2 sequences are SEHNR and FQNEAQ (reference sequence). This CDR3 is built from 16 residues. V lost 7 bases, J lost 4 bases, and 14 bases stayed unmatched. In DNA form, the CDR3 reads TGTGCCAGCACCAAGGGACCCCCGGACAGGGGTTACGAGCAGTACTTC. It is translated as CASTKGPPDRGYEQYF.

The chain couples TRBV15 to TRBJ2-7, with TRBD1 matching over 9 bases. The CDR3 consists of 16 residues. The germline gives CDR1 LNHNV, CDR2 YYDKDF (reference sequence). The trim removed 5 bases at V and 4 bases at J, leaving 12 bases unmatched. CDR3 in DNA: TGTGCCACCAGCGCATCCGGGACAGGGTTAATATACGAGCAGTACTTC. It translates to CATSASGTGLIYEQYF. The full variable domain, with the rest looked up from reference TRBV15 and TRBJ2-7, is DAMVIQNPRYQVTQFGKPVTLSCSQTLNHNVMYWYQQKSSQAPKLLFHYYDKDFNNEADTPDNFQSRRPNTSFCFLDIRSPGLGDTAMYLCATSASGTGLIYEQYFGPGTRLTVT.

CDR3 bases: TGTGCCAGCAGTGAAGATTCCACAGGGATTTATGGCACTGAAGCTTTCTTT. Translation gives CASSEDSTGIYGTEAFF. The chain has TRBV6-1 and TRBJ1-1, with D possibly TRBD1 on 6 matching bases. Germline V gene data show CDR1 as MNHNS and CDR2 as SASEGT. The CDR3 totals 17 residues. V lost 1 base and J lost 4, with 19 bases in between.

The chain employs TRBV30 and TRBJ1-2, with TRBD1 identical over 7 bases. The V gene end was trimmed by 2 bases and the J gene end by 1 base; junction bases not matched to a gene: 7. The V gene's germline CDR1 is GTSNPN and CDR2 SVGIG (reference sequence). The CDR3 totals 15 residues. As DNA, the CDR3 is TGTGCCTGGAGTCGAGCCGGGACAGTTAACTATGGCTACACCTTC. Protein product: CAWSRAGTVNYGYTF.

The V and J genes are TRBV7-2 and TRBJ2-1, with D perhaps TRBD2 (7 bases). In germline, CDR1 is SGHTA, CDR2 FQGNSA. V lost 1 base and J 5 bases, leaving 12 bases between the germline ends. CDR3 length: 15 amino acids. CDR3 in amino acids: CASSLVGGQNNEQFF. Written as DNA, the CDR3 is TGTGCCAGCAGCTTAGTCGGGGGGCAAAACAATGAGCAGTTCTTC.

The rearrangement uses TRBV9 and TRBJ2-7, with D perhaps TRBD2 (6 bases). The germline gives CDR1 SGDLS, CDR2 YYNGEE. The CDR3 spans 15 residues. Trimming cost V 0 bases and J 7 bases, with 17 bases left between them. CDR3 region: CASSVDFSPGREQYF. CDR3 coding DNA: TGTGCCAGCAGCGTAGATTTTAGCCCTGGGAGGGAGCAGTACTTC. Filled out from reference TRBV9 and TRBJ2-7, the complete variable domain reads DSGVTQTPKHLITATGQRVTLRCSPRSGDLSVYWYQQSLDQGLQFLIQYYNGEERAKGNILERFSAQQFPDLHSELNLSSLELGDSALYFCASSVDFSPGREQYFGPGTRLTVT.

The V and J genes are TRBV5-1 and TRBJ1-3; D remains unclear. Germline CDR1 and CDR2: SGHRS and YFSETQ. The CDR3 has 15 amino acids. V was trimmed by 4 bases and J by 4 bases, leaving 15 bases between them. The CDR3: CASSPDGGSGNTIYF. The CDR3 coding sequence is TGCGCCAGCAGCCCGGACGGAGGGTCCGGAAACACCATATATTTT.

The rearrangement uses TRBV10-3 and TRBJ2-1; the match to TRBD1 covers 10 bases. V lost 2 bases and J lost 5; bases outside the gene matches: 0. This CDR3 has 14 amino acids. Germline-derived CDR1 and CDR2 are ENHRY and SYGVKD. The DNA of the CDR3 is TGTGCCATCAGTGAGGGGACAGGGGACAATGAGCAGTTCTTC. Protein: CAISEGTGDNEQFF.

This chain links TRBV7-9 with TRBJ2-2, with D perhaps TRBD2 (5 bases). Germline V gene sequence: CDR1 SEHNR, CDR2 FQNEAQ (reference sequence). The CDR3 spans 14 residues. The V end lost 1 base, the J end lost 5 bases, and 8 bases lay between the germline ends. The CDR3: CASSLGGYTGELFF. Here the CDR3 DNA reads TGTGCCAGCAGCTTAGGAGGGTATACCGGGGAGCTGTTTTTT.

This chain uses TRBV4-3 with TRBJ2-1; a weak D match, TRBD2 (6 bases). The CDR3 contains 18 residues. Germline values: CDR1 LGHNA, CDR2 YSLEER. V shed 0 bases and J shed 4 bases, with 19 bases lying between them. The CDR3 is CASSQDLGSAGLYNEQFF. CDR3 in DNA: TGCGCCAGCAGCCAAGACCTGGGTTCGGCGGGGTTATACAATGAGCAGTTCTTC.

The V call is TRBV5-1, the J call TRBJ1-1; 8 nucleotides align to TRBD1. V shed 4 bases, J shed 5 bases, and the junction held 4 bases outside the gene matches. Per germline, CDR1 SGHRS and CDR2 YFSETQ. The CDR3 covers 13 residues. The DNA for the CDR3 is TGCGCCAGCAGCGGGACAGGTTCGACTGAAGCTTTCTTT. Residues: CASSGTGSTEAFF.

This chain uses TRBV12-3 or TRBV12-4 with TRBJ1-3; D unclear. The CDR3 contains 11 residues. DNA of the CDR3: TGTGCTACCGGAGCTGGAAACACCATATATTTT. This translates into CATGAGNTIYF.

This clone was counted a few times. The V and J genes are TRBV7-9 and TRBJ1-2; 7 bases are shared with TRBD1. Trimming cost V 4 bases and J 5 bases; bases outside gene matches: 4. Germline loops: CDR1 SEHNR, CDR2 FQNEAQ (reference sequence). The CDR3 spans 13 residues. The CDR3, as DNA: TGTGCCAGCAGCTCGTTCAGGGGGTATGGCTACACCTTC. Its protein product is CASSSFRGYGYTF.